The rows below give T cell receptor beta chains drawn from one sample of a study of blood T cell repertoires in COVID-19. Clones were sequenced by immunoSEQ multiplex PCR, and TCRdb holds only the in-frame ones, with some missing. Among about 280,000 clones listed, almost 90% were seen once. Input material: PBMCs or T cells enriched from blood (not recorded which). Source of these receptors: a woman between 18 and 29 years old with acute COVID-19. Both conserved end residues are part of each CDR3. A D gene is named only where the DNA matches it firmly. The listing skips clone size in some rows; elsewhere it reads once, few, many or a size class.

DNA: TGTGCCAGCAGTTTTGGGGCGGGACAGGGGTACGAGCAGTACTTC; CDR3: CASSFGAGQGYEQYF; D: TRBD1; V: TRBV27; J: TRBJ2-7; size: few; length: 15
DNA: TGTGCCACCAGCGCCAGATTAGACAGGAGACTCCCGAACACTGAAGCTTTCTTT; CDR3: CATSARLDRRLPNTEAFF; D: NA; V: TRBV15; J: TRBJ1-1; size: NA; length: 18
DNA: TGTGCCAGCAGCTTACCCGATCGGACTAGGTCCCTTAACAATGAGCAGTTCTTC; CDR3: CASSLPDRTRSLNNEQFF; D: TRBD2; V: TRBV7-9; J: TRBJ2-1; size: few; length: 18
DNA: TGTGCCAGCAGCTTATACCGAGACACTGAAGCTTTCTTT; CDR3: CASSLYRDTEAFF; D: NA; V: TRBV11-3; J: TRBJ1-1; size: NA; length: 13
DNA: TGTGCCAGTGGACTCGGACAGGGAGGGCTAGGTAGGCCCCTCCACTTT; CDR3: CASGLGQGGLGRPLHF; D: TRBD1; V: TRBV19; J: TRBJ1-6; size: once; length: 16
DNA: TGTGCCAGCAGCTCCTTGACAGGGAACAATGAGCAGTTCTTC; CDR3: CASSSLTGNNEQFF; D: TRBD1; V: TRBV5-5; J: TRBJ2-1; size: NA; length: 14
DNA: TGTGCCTGGAGTCAAGGACAGGGGTCCAATCAGCCCCAGCATTTT; CDR3: CAWSQGQGSNQPQHF; D: TRBD1; V: TRBV30; J: TRBJ1-5; size: NA; length: 15
DNA: TGTGCCTGGCGGACAGGGGCCAGATCTGGAAACACCATATATTTT; CDR3: CAWRTGARSGNTIYF; D: TRBD1; V: TRBV30; J: TRBJ1-3; size: NA; length: 15
DNA: TGTGCCAGCAGCCAAGGGGCAGCGGGCCAAAATGAGCAGTTCTTC; CDR3: CASSQGAAGQNEQFF; D: NA; V: TRBV3-1/TRBV3-2; J: TRBJ2-1; size: NA; length: 15
DNA: TGTGCCAGCAGCCCGCGGACTAGCGGGAGTTTTGAGCAGTTCTTC; CDR3: CASSPRTSGSFEQFF; D: TRBD2; V: TRBV3-1/TRBV3-2; J: TRBJ2-1; size: few; length: 15
DNA: TGTGCCACCAGTGATTTGCCTAGGACAGGGTCCTACAATGAGCAGTTCTTC; CDR3: CATSDLPRTGSYNEQFF; D: TRBD1; V: TRBV24-1; J: TRBJ2-1; size: once; length: 17
DNA: TGCGCCAGCAGCTCCGGGACTAGGGCTAATGAGCAGTTCTTC; CDR3: CASSSGTRANEQFF; D: TRBD2; V: TRBV5-1; J: TRBJ2-1; size: once; length: 14
DNA: TGTGCCAGCAGCTTTTGGGGTCGATCCGGGACTCGGTACCAAGAGACCCAGTACTTC; CDR3: CASSFWGRSGTRYQETQYF; D: NA; V: TRBV11-2; J: TRBJ2-5; size: NA; length: 19
DNA: TGTGCCAGCTCACCACCGACACCAGATACGCAGTATTTT; CDR3: CASSPPTPDTQYF; D: NA; V: TRBV18; J: TRBJ2-3; size: NA; length: 13
DNA: TGTGCCAGCAGCTTAAACCCAGCTTTGCGGGAGGGCCTGGGAGATGAGCAGTTCTTC; CDR3: CASSLNPALREGLGDEQFF; D: TRBD2; V: TRBV7-3; J: TRBJ2-1; size: NA; length: 19
DNA: TGTGCCAGCAGCCAGGGGGGGGCCGCGTATTCACCCCTCCACTTT; CDR3: CASSQGGAAYSPLHF; D: NA; V: TRBV3-1/TRBV3-2; J: TRBJ1-6; size: NA; length: 15
DNA: TGTGCCAGCAGCCTTGACAGGGTGGGGGTGTCTTCTTCACCCCTCCACTTT; CDR3: CASSLDRVGVSSSPLHF; D: TRBD1; V: TRBV27; J: TRBJ1-6; size: NA; length: 17
DNA: TGCGCCAGCAGCCCCCGGGTGGGAGGACAGGGGTTAGAAGCTTTCTTT; CDR3: CASSPRVGGQGLEAFF; D: TRBD1; V: TRBV5-1; J: TRBJ1-1; size: NA; length: 16
DNA: TGCGCCAGCAGCTTGGGACAGGGGTCCTACGAGCAGTACTTC; CDR3: CASSLGQGSYEQYF; D: TRBD1; V: TRBV5-1; J: TRBJ2-7; size: few; length: 14
DNA: TGTGCCAGCGGCCGACAGGGCGGAAAAAATTCACCCCTCCACTTT; CDR3: CASGRQGGKNSPLHF; D: TRBD1; V: TRBV28; J: TRBJ1-6; size: NA; length: 15
DNA: TGTGCCAGCAGCTCCCAGAGCGGGCCTCAAGAGACCCAGTACTTC; CDR3: CASSSQSGPQETQYF; D: NA; V: TRBV11-3; J: TRBJ2-5; size: NA; length: 15
DNA: TGTGCCAGCAGCCCCCCGGGGGACAGGGTCGCTTTCTTT; CDR3: CASSPPGDRVAFF; D: TRBD1; V: TRBV7-9; J: TRBJ1-1; size: NA; length: 13
DNA: TGTGCCACCAGTAAACAGGGAGGCACAGATACGCAGTATTTT; CDR3: CATSKQGGTDTQYF; D: NA; V: TRBV24-1; J: TRBJ2-3; size: NA; length: 14
DNA: TGTGCCAGCAGTCGAATCCAGGGGGCGGTAAGAAATGAGCAGTTCTTC; CDR3: CASSRIQGAVRNEQFF; D: TRBD1; V: TRBV7-8; J: TRBJ2-1; size: NA; length: 16
DNA: TGTGCCAGCGCCACAGGTGGGATTGAGCAGTTCTTC; CDR3: CASATGGIEQFF; D: NA; V: TRBV6-5; J: TRBJ2-1; size: NA; length: 12
DNA: TGTGCCAGCAGCTCTGGGGGACAGAACAATGAAAAACTGTTTTTT; CDR3: CASSSGGQNNEKLFF; D: TRBD1; V: TRBV9; J: TRBJ1-4; size: NA; length: 15
DNA: TGTGCCAGTACCACAGGGTTGTGGACTGAAGCTTTCTTT; CDR3: CASTTGLWTEAFF; D: NA; V: TRBV19; J: TRBJ1-1; size: NA; length: 13
DNA: TGTGCCAGCAGTCCCTCCATGGGGGGGCCGAACACCGGGGAGCTGTTTTTT; CDR3: CASSPSMGGPNTGELFF; D: NA; V: TRBV6-6; J: TRBJ2-2; size: NA; length: 17
DNA: TGTGCCAGCAGCCTACCTTGGGGAGTTAACACCGGGGAGCTGTTTTTT; CDR3: CASSLPWGVNTGELFF; D: NA; V: TRBV7-9; J: TRBJ2-2; size: few; length: 16
DNA: TGCGCCAGCAGCTCTGGGCTTGGGACAGATACGCAGTATTTT; CDR3: CASSSGLGTDTQYF; D: NA; V: TRBV4-1; J: TRBJ2-3; size: NA; length: 14
DNA: TGTGCCATCAGTGAGGCAGGGAACGAGCAGTACTTC; CDR3: CAISEAGNEQYF; D: NA; V: TRBV10-3; J: TRBJ2-7; size: NA; length: 12
DNA: TGTGCCAGCAGCTTAGACGGCCGACCGGGAACTGAAGCTTTCTTT; CDR3: CASSLDGRPGTEAFF; D: NA; V: TRBV11-2; J: TRBJ1-1; size: few; length: 15
DNA: TGTGCCTGGAGCCCCGCAGGGACTGAAGCTTTCTTT; CDR3: CAWSPAGTEAFF; D: NA; V: TRBV30; J: TRBJ1-1; size: few; length: 12
DNA: TGTGCCAGCTCACCAGGAATCGCACAGGGGGCAGAAGAGCAGTACTTC; CDR3: CASSPGIAQGAEEQYF; D: TRBD1; V: TRBV18; J: TRBJ2-7; size: NA; length: 16
DNA: TGTGCCAGTAGCCTACAGAATACGCAGTATTTT; CDR3: CASSLQNTQYF; D: NA; V: TRBV19; J: TRBJ2-3; size: NA; length: 11
DNA: TGCGCCAGCAGTTTAGGCAGGGGTAATGAGCAGTTCTTC; CDR3: CASSLGRGNEQFF; D: NA; V: TRBV5-1; J: TRBJ2-1; size: NA; length: 13
DNA: TGTGCCAGCGGACGCACAGGGGTGAATGAGCAGTTCTTC; CDR3: CASGRTGVNEQFF; D: TRBD1; V: TRBV11-3; J: TRBJ2-1; size: NA; length: 13
DNA: TGTGCCTGGAGCCGTCAGGGTTTCTACGAGCAGTACTTC; CDR3: CAWSRQGFYEQYF; D: NA; V: TRBV30; J: TRBJ2-7; size: NA; length: 13
DNA: TGTGCCAGCAGTTTATGGCGGGAGGCAGCCTACGAGCAGTACTTC; CDR3: CASSLWREAAYEQYF; D: TRBD2; V: TRBV28; J: TRBJ2-7; size: NA; length: 15
DNA: TGTGCCAGCAGTTTAATAGGTAGCGGGAGGTCGAATACGCAGTATTTT; CDR3: CASSLIGSGRSNTQYF; D: TRBD2; V: TRBV27; J: TRBJ2-3; size: NA; length: 16
DNA: TGCGCCAGCAGCTTGGCTCCTAGCGTAACCGCCTACGAGCAGTACTTC; CDR3: CASSLAPSVTAYEQYF; D: NA; V: TRBV5-1; J: TRBJ2-7; size: NA; length: 16
DNA: TGTGCCAGCAGCCAAGGACTAGCGGCGAGCTCCTACAATGAGCAGTTCTTC; CDR3: CASSQGLAASSYNEQFF; D: TRBD2; V: TRBV4-2; J: TRBJ2-1; size: NA; length: 17
DNA: TGTGCCAGCAGGGCCGGGACAGGGATCGAGACCCAGTACTTC; CDR3: CASRAGTGIETQYF; D: TRBD1; V: TRBV6-5; J: TRBJ2-5; size: once; length: 14
DNA: TGTGCCAGTAGAACTGACGGGTATGAGCAGTTCTTC; CDR3: CASRTDGYEQFF; D: NA; V: TRBV19; J: TRBJ2-1; size: few; length: 12
DNA: TGTGCCAGCAGCTTGGGTGGGGGGAACCATCAGCCCCAGCATTTT; CDR3: CASSLGGGNHQPQHF; D: NA; V: TRBV5-6; J: TRBJ1-5; size: NA; length: 15
DNA: TGTGCCAGCAGCGTTGGACTAGCACTGCGGGAGACCCAGTACTTC; CDR3: CASSVGLALRETQYF; D: TRBD2; V: TRBV9; J: TRBJ2-5; size: NA; length: 15
DNA: TGTGCCAGCAACCGACTAGCGGGAGGATCCTACGAGCAGTACTTC; CDR3: CASNRLAGGSYEQYF; D: TRBD2; V: TRBV6-5; J: TRBJ2-7; size: NA; length: 15
DNA: TGTGCCAGCTCAGCCGAGGGCGCCGGGACTAATGAAAAACTGTTTTTT; CDR3: CASSAEGAGTNEKLFF; D: NA; V: TRBV18; J: TRBJ1-4; size: NA; length: 16
DNA: TGCGCCAGCAGCCAAGGCCACAGGGAAAATTCACCCCTCCACTTT; CDR3: CASSQGHRENSPLHF; D: NA; V: TRBV4-3; J: TRBJ1-6; size: NA; length: 15
DNA: TGTGCCAGCTCCAACCTTCCAGGGACAACTAATGAAAAACTGTTTTTT; CDR3: CASSNLPGTTNEKLFF; D: NA; V: TRBV18; J: TRBJ1-4; size: NA; length: 16
DNA: TGCGCCAGCAGCTCAACAGGGCCAGGTTATGAAAAACTGTTTTTT; CDR3: CASSSTGPGYEKLFF; D: NA; V: TRBV5-1; J: TRBJ1-4; size: NA; length: 15
DNA: TGTGCCAGCAGTCCTGGACACGGCACAGATACGCAGTATTTT; CDR3: CASSPGHGTDTQYF; D: NA; V: TRBV6-4; J: TRBJ2-3; size: NA; length: 14
DNA: TGTGCCAGCAGTTTATTCGACAGGGATTCATATGGCTACACCTTC; CDR3: CASSLFDRDSYGYTF; D: TRBD1; V: TRBV28; J: TRBJ1-2; size: NA; length: 15